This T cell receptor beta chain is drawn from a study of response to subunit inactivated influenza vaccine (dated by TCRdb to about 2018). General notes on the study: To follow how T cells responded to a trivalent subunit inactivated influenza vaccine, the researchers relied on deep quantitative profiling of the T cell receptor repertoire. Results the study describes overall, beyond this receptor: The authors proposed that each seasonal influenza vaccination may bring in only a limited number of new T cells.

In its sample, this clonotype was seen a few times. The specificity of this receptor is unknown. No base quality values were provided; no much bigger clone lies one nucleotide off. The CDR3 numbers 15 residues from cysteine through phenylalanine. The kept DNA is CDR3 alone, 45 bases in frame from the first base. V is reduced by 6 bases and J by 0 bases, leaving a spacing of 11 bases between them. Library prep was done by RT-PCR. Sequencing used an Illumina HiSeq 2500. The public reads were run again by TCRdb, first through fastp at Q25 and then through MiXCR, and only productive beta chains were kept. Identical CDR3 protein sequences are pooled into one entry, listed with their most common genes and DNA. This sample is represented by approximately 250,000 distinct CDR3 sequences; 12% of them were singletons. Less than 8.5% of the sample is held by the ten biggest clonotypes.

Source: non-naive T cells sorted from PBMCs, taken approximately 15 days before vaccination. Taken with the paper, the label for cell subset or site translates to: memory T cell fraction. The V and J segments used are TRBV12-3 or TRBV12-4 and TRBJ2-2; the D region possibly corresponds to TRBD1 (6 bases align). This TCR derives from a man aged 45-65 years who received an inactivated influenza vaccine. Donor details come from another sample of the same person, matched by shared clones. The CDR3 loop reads CASRRRTANTGELFF. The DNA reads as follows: TGTGCCAGCAGGAGGAGGACAGCGAACACCGGGGAGCTGTTTTTT.